Following are 27 T cell receptor beta chains from one sample sequenced in a study of human T cells and chemical hapten exposure. The time point is: patch test 1, 2 weeks after DPC sensitization. Sample treatment: therapeutic diphenylcyclopropenone sensitization with weekly scalp DPC. Researchers extracted total RNA from unfractionated whole blood. TCRdb analysed the RACE reads with MiXCR anew, one entry per CDR3 protein. The table lists fewer than 50,000 distinct CDR3 sequences, around 3.8% of them singletons. Source: whole blood, taken in connection with sensitization to the hapten diphenylcyclopropenone (DPC). These receptors all come from a man aged 45-65 years with alopecia areata. Some clones in this sample may be carry-over from other donors' samples.

In this sample, this clonotype turned up many times. The chain recombines TRBV25-1 with TRBJ2-3; 7 bases are shared with TRBD1. This CDR3 region has 19 residues. V trimming: 6 bases; J trimming: 2 bases; junction bases outside the gene matches: 20. Germline CDR1 reads MGHDK; CDR2 reads SYGVNS. CDR3 nucleotide sequence: TGTGCCAGCAGGCTCAGGACAGGAAGTGTACTCTCCGACACAGATACGCAGTATTTT. The encoded protein is CASRLRTGSVLSDTDTQYF.

This clonotype was seen a handful of times. V is TRBV7-9 and J is TRBJ2-3, with D possibly matching TRBD1 (5 bases). Deletions cut 5 bases from V and 4 bases from J, with 7 bases between. This CDR3 has 12 amino acids. CDR1 is SEHNR and CDR2 is FQNEAQ in the germline V gene (reference sequence). The CDR3 sequence: CASSIGADTQYF. CDR3 nucleotides: TGTGCCAGCAGCATAGGGGCAGATACGCAGTATTTT.

This clonotype was recorded many times. The chain links TRBV12-3 or TRBV12-4 to TRBJ2-5; 8 nucleotides agree with TRBD1. V lost 10 bases and J lost 4; bases outside the gene matches: 8. There are 13 residues in the CDR3. CDR3 sequence (DNA): TGTGCCACCTCAGGGGGCCGCTTAGAGACCCAGTACTTC. Its protein is CATSGGRLETQYF.

About this clonotype: This clone may be a read error of a much larger clone one base away. Because it lacks the conserved phenylalanine or tryptophan at the end, this CDR3 is likely a read error. The chain links TRBV5-6 to TRBJ2-7; TRBD2 might be the D (6 bases). CDR1 is SGHDT, CDR2 YYEEEE, per germline. The CDR3 has 15 residues. Trimming removed 4 bases from V and 3 bases from J, with 17 bases in between. The DNA of the CDR3 is TGTGCCAGCAGCCCCCCCGGGACTTCGAACTACGAGCAGTACTTA. Translated: CASSPPGTSNYEQYL.

This clonotype was observed at least ten times. The rearrangement joins TRBV6-5 to TRBJ2-3, with 15 nucleotides matching TRBD2. CDR1 is MNHEY, CDR2 SVGAGI, per germline. The CDR3 runs to 18 residues. V shed 2 bases, J shed 5 bases, and the junction held 8 bases outside the gene matches. The CDR3 coding sequence is TGTGCCAGCAGTTACCTAGGACTAGCGGGAGGGCCAGGAGATACGCAGTATTTT. It is translated as CASSYLGLAGGPGDTQYF.

This clonotype was counted ten times or more. The chain recombines TRBV19 with TRBJ2-4, with TRBD2 identical over 16 bases. From germline, CDR1 is LNHDA and CDR2 SQIVND (reference sequence). Germline trimming cut 7 bases from V and 5 bases from J; bases unmatched to any gene: 5. CDR3 length: 16 amino acids. The CDR3 is CASKGLAGGPENIQYF. The CDR3 DNA follows: TGTGCCAGTAAGGGACTAGCGGGAGGGCCTGAAAACATTCAGTACTTC.

This clonotype was detected many times. The rearrangement joins TRBV5-1 to TRBJ1-1; D is uncertain. In germline, CDR1 is SGHRS, CDR2 YFSETQ. V was shortened by 0 bases and J by 0 bases, with 9 bases between the two germline ends. CDR3 length: 15 amino acids. CDR3 protein: CASSLVGDLNTEAFF. DNA of the CDR3: TGCGCCAGCAGCTTGGTTGGAGACCTGAACACTGAAGCTTTCTTT. Complete variable domain (other parts from reference TRBV5-1 and TRBJ1-1): KAGVTQTPRYLIKTRGQQVTLSCSPISGHRSVSWYQQTPGQGLQFLFEYFSETQRNKGNFPGRFSGRQFSNSRSEMNVSTLELGDSALYLCASSLVGDLNTEAFFGQGTRLTVV.

This clonotype was observed at least ten times. V gene TRBV7-7 combines with J gene TRBJ2-1; D may be TRBD1 (5 bases). The germline V gene has CDR1 SSHAT and CDR2 FNYEAQ (reference sequence). V was clipped by 5 bases and J by 4 bases, with 12 bases between them. This CDR3 spans 14 amino acids. The CDR3 sequence: CASSPLTGYNEQFF. DNA for the CDR3: TGTGCCAGCAGCCCCTTAACAGGATACAATGAGCAGTTCTTC.

This clonotype showed up many times. The chain has TRBV27 and TRBJ2-1; D uncertain. V dropped 7 bases and J dropped 3 bases, with 7 bases sitting between them. The CDR3 length is 12 residues. Looked up from germline, CDR1 is MNHEY and CDR2 is SMNVEV (reference sequence). In DNA form, the CDR3 reads TGTGCCAGCATTGGGGTCTACAATGAGCAGTTCTTC. This gives the protein CASIGVYNEQFF.

This clonotype was counted at least ten times. The chain uses TRBV6-5 and TRBJ2-3; TRBD2 agrees at 9 bases. J lost 1 base, V lost 6 bases, and 5 bases had no gene match. CDR1 MNHEY and CDR2 SVGAGI come from the germline V gene. The CDR3 is 15 residues long. The CDR3 DNA follows: TGTGCCAGCAGCCCGACTAGCGGTCGCACAGATACGCAGTATTTT. Translation: CASSPTSGRTDTQYF.

Ten or more counts support this clonotype. The rearrangement uses TRBV5-1 and TRBJ2-3; either TRBD1 or TRBD2 may fit D (5 bases each). V was trimmed by 8 bases and J by 0 bases, leaving 16 bases between them. This CDR3 comprises 15 residues. Germline V gives CDR1 SGHRS, CDR2 YFSETQ. This CDR3 reads CASNRDGASTDTQYF. As DNA, the CDR3 is TGCGCCAGTAACCGGGACGGCGCTAGCACAGATACGCAGTATTTT.

The table lists this clonotype with many counts. One end of the junction does not line up with germline, which may come from a read error. The V gene is TRBV11-2, the J gene TRBJ2-5; 9 nucleotides align to TRBD1. The CDR3 covers 16 residues. Germline V gives CDR1 SGHAT, CDR2 FQNNGV. The CDR3 DNA follows: TGTGCCAGCAGCTTAGATAGTAACAGGGGGCAAGGGACCCAGTACTTC. Its protein product is CASSLDSNRGQGTQYF.

This clonotype was counted many times. The chain carries TRBV7-2 and TRBJ2-3, with 9 bases aligning to TRBD2. CDR1 and CDR2 (germline): SGHTA, FQGNSA. The CDR3 has 17 residues. The J segment lost 3 bases and the V segment lost 5 bases, leaving 12 bases of the junction unmatched. CDR3 protein: CASSPPRAGGGTDTQYF. The DNA for the CDR3 is TGTGCCAGCAGCCCCCCTCGAGCGGGAGGAGGGACAGATACGCAGTATTTT.

This clonotype was seen ten or more times. This rearrangement joins TRBV29-1 to TRBJ2-7; D not resolved. Germline V gene sequence: CDR1 SQVTM, CDR2 ANQGSEA. This CDR3 comprises 12 residues. Trimming removed 1 base from V and 2 bases from J, with 6 bases in between. CDR3 sequence: CSVEGGAYEQYF. The CDR3 region has the DNA TGCAGCGTTGAAGGTGGGGCCTACGAGCAGTACTTC.

This clonotype occurred many times. The chain couples TRBV7-8 to TRBJ2-3; D may match TRBD1 or TRBD2 (5 bases each). There are 13 residues in the CDR3. Germline-derived CDR1 and CDR2 are SGHVS and FQNEAQ. Trimming pared 5 bases from V and 3 bases from J, leaving 9 bases between. The CDR3 DNA sequence: TGTGCCAGCAGCGGGGGATTGACAGATACGCAGTATTTT. Translated, it gives CASSGGLTDTQYF.

This clonotype was seen ten or more times. The V gene is TRBV11-1, the J gene TRBJ1-4; no firm D call. The CDR3 has 13 amino acids. The V end lost 6 bases, the J end lost 5 bases, and 10 bases lay between the germline ends. In germline, CDR1 is SGHAT, CDR2 FQDESV (reference sequence). CDR3 coding DNA: TGTGCCAGCAGTACCGGAGTAAATGAAAAACTGTTTTTT. This encodes CASSTGVNEKLFF.

This clonotype has more than one count but fewer than ten. The CDR3 sequence: CASSSGPLPAGQFF. The CDR3 bases are TGTGCCAGCAGCTCCGGTCCACTCCCAGCAGGGCAGTTCTTC. This chain joins TRBV28 and TRBJ2-1, with no clear D. Germline V gene lookup returns CDR1 MDHEN and CDR2 SYDVKM. The CDR3 has 14 residues. The V end lost 6 bases, the J end lost 12 bases, and 21 bases lay between the germline ends.

This clonotype was detected ten times or more. The rearrangement uses TRBV20-1 and TRBJ2-3; no definite D call. Germline CDR1 is DFQATT and CDR2 is SNEGSKA (reference sequence). The CDR3 has 14 residues. V lost 3 bases to trimming and J lost 0 bases, with 10 bases between them. The CDR3 DNA sequence: TGCAGTGCTAGTTTGCCGGATAGCACAGATACGCAGTATTTT. Translated, it gives CSASLPDSTDTQYF.

This clonotype was detected ten times or more. The rearrangement links TRBV28 to TRBJ1-6; D ambiguous. The CDR3 consists of 15 residues. V was shortened by 2 bases and J by 0 bases, with 5 bases between the two germline ends. From germline, CDR1 is MDHEN and CDR2 SYDVKM. CDR3 nucleotide sequence: TGTGCCAGCAGTTTAGGGAGCTCCTATAATTCACCCCTCCACTTT. Amino acid sequence: CASSLGSSYNSPLHF.

This clonotype was seen at least ten times. V usage is TRBV4-1 and J usage is TRBJ2-1; 11 bases line up with TRBD2. Germline V gene sequence: CDR1 MGHRA, CDR2 YSYEKL. The CDR3 is made up of 18 amino acids. V was clipped by 0 bases and J by 7 bases; unmatched bases: 11. The CDR3 reads CASSQDRLIAGGPNEQFF. CDR3 nucleotide sequence: TGCGCCAGCAGCCAAGATAGGTTAATAGCGGGAGGGCCGAATGAGCAGTTCTTC.

The J gene is TRBJ1-4, the V gene TRBV5-5, with D tentatively TRBD1 (6 bases). CDR1 SGHKS and CDR2 YYEKEE come from the germline V gene (reference sequence). Deletions cut 3 bases from V and 5 bases from J, with 14 bases between. The CDR3 consists of 15 residues. CDR3 sequence: CASSSTGLENEKLFF. DNA for the CDR3: TGTGCCAGCAGCTCCACAGGGCTGGAGAATGAAAAACTGTTTTTT. Supplemented by reference TRBV5-5 and TRBJ1-4, the full variable domain reads DAGVTQSPTHLIKTRGQQVTLRCSPISGHKSVSWYQQVLGQGPQFIFQYYEKEERGRGNFPDRFSARQFPNYSSELNVNALLLGDSALYLCASSSTGLENEKLFFGSGTQLSVL.

This chain uses TRBV6-5 with TRBJ2-1; D remains unclear. Germline V gene data show CDR1 as MNHEY and CDR2 as SVGAGI. This CDR3 is 16 amino acids long. Trimming took 4 bases from V and 0 from J, leaving 13 bases between them. The DNA for the CDR3 is TGTGCCAGCAGTTCCCGCTTAGTTAGCTCCTACAATGAGCAGTTCTTC. It translates to CASSSRLVSSYNEQFF.

This clonotype was counted many times. The chain combines TRBV4-2 with TRBJ1-2; D remains unclear. CDR1 is LGHNA and CDR2 is YNFKEQ in the germline V gene. Trimming removed 0 bases from V and 4 bases from J, with 12 bases in between. The CDR3 is made up of 15 amino acids. For the CDR3, the DNA is TGTGCCAGCAGCCAAGAACTGGAATTCTTCTATGGCTACACCTTC. Amino acid sequence: CASSQELEFFYGYTF.

The CDR3 bases are TGCGCCATCAAGGGACCTAGGATAGCCAAAAACATTCAGTACTTC. It translates to CAIKGPRIAKNIQYF. The V gene is TRBV5-1, the J gene TRBJ2-4, with D possibly called TRBD1 or TRBD2 (5 bases each). The length of the CDR3 is 15 residues. Trimming removed 9 bases from V and 0 bases from J, with 16 bases in between. Germline CDR1 is SGHRS and CDR2 is YFSETQ.

This clonotype was recorded many times. V usage is TRBV7-2 and J usage is TRBJ2-3, with D possibly called TRBD1 or TRBD2 (5 bases each). With 2 bases removed from V and 3 bases from J, the gap between germline ends came to 9 bases. Germline CDR1 is SGHTA and CDR2 is FQGNSA. The CDR3 length is 14 residues. The CDR3 sequence: CASSLQGGTDTQYF. The CDR3 nucleotides read TGTGCCAGCAGCTTACAGGGCGGGACAGATACGCAGTATTTT.

This clonotype was seen at least ten times. The chain employs TRBV12-3 or TRBV12-4 and TRBJ1-1; 9 positions agree with TRBD1. V was pared by 5 bases and J by 4 bases, with 8 bases of the junction left unmatched. CDR3 length: 15 amino acids. CDR3 loop: CASSPQTGGPTEAFF. CDR3 coding DNA: TGTGCCAGCAGTCCTCAGACAGGGGGGCCCACTGAAGCTTTCTTT.

This clonotype came up many times. The gene calls are TRBV6-1 and TRBJ2-3, with D uncertain. The CDR3 contains 12 residues. Germline V gives CDR1 MNHNS, CDR2 SASEGT. Trimming shortened V by 8 bases and J by 0 bases, and 6 bases separated the two germline ends. The CDR3 here is CASVSSTDTQYF. In DNA form, the CDR3 reads TGTGCCAGCGTCTCCAGCACAGATACGCAGTATTTT.